One sample yielded the 6 T cell receptor beta chains listed below, sequenced in a study of blood T cell repertoires in COVID-19. Libraries were prepared by immunoSEQ multiplex PCR; TCRdb keeps only in-frame clonotypes and omits some of them. The sample shows about 190,000 clones, more than 60% of them seen only once. Sequences were obtained from peripheral blood. The receptors come from a woman aged 50 to 60 with acute or convalescent COVID-19.

This chain connects TRBV7-8 to TRBJ2-3; 10 bases are shared with TRBD2. Germline V gene lookup returns CDR1 SGHVS and CDR2 FQNEAQ. V trimming: 6 bases; J trimming: 4 bases; junction bases outside the gene matches: 7. This CDR3 contains 15 residues. This CDR3 reads CASSQIAGGPDTQYF. The CDR3 DNA reads TGTGCCAGCAGTCAAATAGCGGGAGGTCCAGATACGCAGTATTTT. Combining the CDR3 with reference TRBV7-8 and TRBJ2-3 gives the whole variable domain GAGVSQSPRYKVAKRGQDVALRCDPISGHVSLFWYQQALGQGPEFLTYFQNEAQLDKSGLPSDRFFAERPEGSVSTLKIQRTQQEDSAVYLCASSQIAGGPDTQYFGPGTRLTVL.

The chain links TRBV7-9 to TRBJ1-3, with D uncertain. V lost 4 bases to trimming and J lost 4 bases, with 8 bases between them. Germline values: CDR1 SEHNR, CDR2 FQNEAQ (reference sequence). The CDR3 length is 13 residues. DNA of the CDR3: TGTGCCAGCAGCTCTAATTCCGGAAACACCATATATTTT. Amino acids: CASSSNSGNTIYF.

The V call is TRBV19, the J call TRBJ2-3, with 9 bases identical to TRBD2. Germline assignment: CDR1 LNHDA and CDR2 SQIVND (reference sequence). This CDR3 has 13 residues. V shed 7 bases, J shed 5 bases, and the junction held 4 bases outside the gene matches. CDR3 loop: CASNERGEDTQYF. Written as DNA, the CDR3 is TGTGCCAGTAACGAGCGGGGGGAAGATACGCAGTATTTT. Variable domain in full (rest from reference TRBV19 and TRBJ2-3): DGGITQSPKYLFRKEGQNVTLSCEQNLNHDAMYWYRQDPGQGLRLIYYSQIVNDFQKGDIAEGYSVSREKKESFPLTVTSAQKNPTAFYLCASNERGEDTQYFGPGTRLTVL.

V gene TRBV5-1 combines with J gene TRBJ1-6; 8 positions agree with TRBD1. Per the germline V gene, CDR1 is SGHRS and CDR2 is YFSETQ. The trim removed 4 bases at V and 8 bases at J, leaving 11 bases unmatched. The CDR3 sequence is 16 residues long. The CDR3 is CASSLGTGRADSPLHF. The CDR3 DNA reads as TGCGCCAGCAGCCTAGGGACAGGACGGGCGGATTCACCCCTCCACTTT.

This sequence joins TRBV6-5 and TRBJ2-7; 9 nucleotides agree with TRBD1. The ends lost 7 bases at V and 3 bases at J; junction bases unmatched: 4. The CDR3 covers 13 residues. CDR1 and CDR2 (germline): MNHEY, SVGAGI. The CDR3 spells CASIGTGSYEQYF. CDR3 nucleotide sequence: TGTGCCAGCATTGGGACAGGGAGCTACGAGCAGTACTTC.

CDR3: CASSLRSSSFSGNTIYF. The CDR3 DNA follows: TGTGCCAGCAGCTTGCGGAGTTCGAGTTTTTCTGGAAACACCATATATTTT. The J gene is TRBJ1-3, the V gene TRBV5-8; D unclear. Germline CDR1 and CDR2: SGHTS and YDEGEE. V was cut by 1 base and J by 1 base, with 15 bases left in between. This CDR3 is built from 17 residues.